This is a list of T cell receptor beta chains from one sample in a study of early T cells in non-severe SARS-CoV-2 infection. MiXCR, applied by TCRdb to the 5' RACE reads, yields one record per CDR3 protein. The repertoire consists of more than 30,000 distinct CDR3 sequences, with 6% to 7.5% occurring once and the leading ten covering approximately 13%. The sample here was whole blood, taken at baseline. The receptors were sampled from an adult who was a healthcare worker with PCR-confirmed SARS-CoV-2 infection or an uninfected control (not recorded which). Each CDR3 is given with its conserved first and last residue.

15 | TRBV4-1 | CASSQDPSAGETQYF
12 | TRBV20-1 | CSATGDEETQYF
13 | TRBV5-1 | CASSLVAGDGYTF
15 | TRBV7-2 | CASSLGWGFSYEQYF
14 | TRBV28 | CASSLLQANQPQHF
14 | TRBV11-1 | CASSRGDSQETQYF
14 | TRBV7-9 | CASRSTSGTDTQYF
15 | TRBV30 | CAWEKGLSTYNEQFF
16 | TRBV9 | CASSVRAGADADTQYF
15 | TRBV29-1 | CSVGDIAGAGDTQYF
15 | TRBV14 | CASSLPGPSGNTIYF
15 | TRBV7-2 | CASSHQSSYNSPLHF
16 | TRBV12-3/TRBV12-4 | CASSFIARVGTDTQYF
20 | TRBV4-3 | CASSQSRPGLAGRGVNEQFF
11 | TRBV12-3/TRBV12-4 | CASSLQNEQFF
14 | TRBV7-2 | CASSWTGGPDTQYF
13 | TRBV20-1 | CSARDVSPHEQYF
16 | TRBV7-2 | CASSSDRDRVGETQYF
16 | TRBV6-4 | CASSESPMVGTDTQYF
18 | TRBV7-6 | CASSLAAADDRSEDTQYF
17 | TRBV18 | CASSPRRQVHSGNTIYF
15 | TRBV20-1 | CSARDIAANTGELFF
17 | TRBV7-7 | CASSPGLAGASYNEQFF